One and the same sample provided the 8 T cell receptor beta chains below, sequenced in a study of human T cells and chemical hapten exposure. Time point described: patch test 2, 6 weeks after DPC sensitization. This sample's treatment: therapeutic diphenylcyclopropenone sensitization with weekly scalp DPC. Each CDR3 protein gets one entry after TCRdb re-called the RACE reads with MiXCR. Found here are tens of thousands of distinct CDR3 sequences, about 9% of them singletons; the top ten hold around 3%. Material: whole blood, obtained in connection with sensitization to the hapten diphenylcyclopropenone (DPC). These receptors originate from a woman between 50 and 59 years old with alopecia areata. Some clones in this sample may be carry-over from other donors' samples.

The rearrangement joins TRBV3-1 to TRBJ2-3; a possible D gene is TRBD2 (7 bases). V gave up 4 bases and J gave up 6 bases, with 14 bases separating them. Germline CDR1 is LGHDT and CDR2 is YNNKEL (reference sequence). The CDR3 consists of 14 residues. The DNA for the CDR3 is TGTGCCAGCAGCCCCGGGGGGCCCGGGGATACGCAGTATTTT. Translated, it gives CASSPGGPGDTQYF.

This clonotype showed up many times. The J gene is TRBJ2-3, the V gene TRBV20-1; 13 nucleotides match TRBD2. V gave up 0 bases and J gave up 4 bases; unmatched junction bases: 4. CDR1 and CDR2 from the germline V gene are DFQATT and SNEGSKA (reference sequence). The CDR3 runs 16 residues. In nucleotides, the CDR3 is TGCAGTGCTAGAGAACTAGCGGGGGGGCGCGCAGATACGCAGTATTTT. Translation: CSARELAGGRADTQYF.

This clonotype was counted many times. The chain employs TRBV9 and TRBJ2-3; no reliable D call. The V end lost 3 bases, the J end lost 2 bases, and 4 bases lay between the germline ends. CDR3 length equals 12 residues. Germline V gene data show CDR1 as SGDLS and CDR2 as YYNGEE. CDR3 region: CASSAYTDTQYF. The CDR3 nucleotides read TGTGCCAGCAGCGCTTACACAGATACGCAGTATTTT.

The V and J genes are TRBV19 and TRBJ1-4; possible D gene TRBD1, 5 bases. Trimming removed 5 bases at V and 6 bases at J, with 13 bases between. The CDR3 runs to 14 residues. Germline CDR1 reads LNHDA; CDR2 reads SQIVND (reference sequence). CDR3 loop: CASSGGAEYEKLFF. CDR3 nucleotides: TGTGCCAGTAGTGGCGGGGCGGAATATGAAAAACTGTTTTTT.

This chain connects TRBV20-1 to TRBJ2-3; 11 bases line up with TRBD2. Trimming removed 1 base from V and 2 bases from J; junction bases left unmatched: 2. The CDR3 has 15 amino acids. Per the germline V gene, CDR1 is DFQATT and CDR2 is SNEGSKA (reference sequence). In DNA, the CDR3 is TGCAGTGCTAGAGGGACTAGCGGGTTCACAGATACGCAGTATTTT. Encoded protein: CSARGTSGFTDTQYF.

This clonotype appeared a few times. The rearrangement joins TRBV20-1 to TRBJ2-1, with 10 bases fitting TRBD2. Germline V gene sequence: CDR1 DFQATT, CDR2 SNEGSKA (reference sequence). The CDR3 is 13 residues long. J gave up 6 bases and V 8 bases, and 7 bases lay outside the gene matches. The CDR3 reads CSSTSGTSNEQFF. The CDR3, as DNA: TGCAGTTCAACTAGCGGGACCTCCAATGAGCAGTTCTTC.

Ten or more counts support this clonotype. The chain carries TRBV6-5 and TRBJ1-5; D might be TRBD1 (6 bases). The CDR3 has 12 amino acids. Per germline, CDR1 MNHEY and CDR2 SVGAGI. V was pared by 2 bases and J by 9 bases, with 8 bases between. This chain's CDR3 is CASSYPRGPQHF. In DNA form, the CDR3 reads TGTGCCAGCAGTTACCCCAGGGGGCCCCAGCATTTT.

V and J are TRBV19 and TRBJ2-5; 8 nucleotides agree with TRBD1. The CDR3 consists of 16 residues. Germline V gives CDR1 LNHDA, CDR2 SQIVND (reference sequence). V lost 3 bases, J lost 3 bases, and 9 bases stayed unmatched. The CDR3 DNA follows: TGTGCCAGTAGTATGGCAGGGGGCGCGGGTGAAGAGACCCAGTACTTC. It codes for CASSMAGGAGEETQYF.